These 20 T cell receptor beta chains came from one sample sequenced in a study of T-cell memory formation after mild COVID-19. TCRdb recomputed calls from the 5' RACE reads with MiXCR, one row per CDR3 protein. The sample includes about 610,000 distinct CDR3 sequences, about 18% seen only once; the top ten take about 8.6%. The sample taken for sequencing was PBMCs or a T cell subset sorted from them (not recorded which). Every receptor here comes from an adult woman who had mild COVID-19 (a few samples of this study predate the infection). Cell type and time point are not known.

Here the CDR3 reads CASSPGGVVPAFF. DNA for the CDR3: TGTGCCAGCAGCCCGGGTGGTGTCGTTCCCGCTTTCTTT. The chain couples TRBV5-5 to TRBJ1-1; D not resolved. CDR3 length: 13 residues. Germline CDR1 SGHKS, CDR2 YYEKEE (reference sequence). Deletions cut 4 bases from V and 11 bases from J, with 18 bases between.

The CDR3 sequence is CASSSSATGESPLHF. The DNA for the CDR3 is TGTGCCAGCAGCTCCTCCGCGACAGGGGAATCACCCCTCCACTTT. The chain has TRBV5-4 and TRBJ1-6; 8 nucleotides align to TRBD1. CDR3 length equals 15 residues. The germline gives CDR1 SGHNT, CDR2 YYREEE (reference sequence). V lost 3 bases and J lost 10; bases outside the gene matches: 9. The complete variable domain, with remaining parts taken from reference TRBV5-4 and TRBJ1-6, reads ETGVTQSPTHLIKTRGQQVTLRCSSQSGHNTVSWYQQALGQGPQFIFQYYREEENGRGNFPPRFSGLQFPNYSSELNVNALELDDSALYLCASSSSATGESPLHFGNGTRLTVT.

There are a few counts of this clonotype. The chain links TRBV9 to TRBJ1-4; 8 bases map to TRBD1. This CDR3 is 15 amino acids long. CDR1 is SGDLS, CDR2 YYNGEE, per germline. Germline trimming cut 0 bases from V and 8 bases from J; bases unmatched to any gene: 6. The CDR3 loop reads CASSVGGGTGEKLFF. The CDR3 DNA reads TGTGCCAGCAGCGTAGGGGGGGGGACAGGAGAAAAACTGTTTTTT.

The rearrangement uses TRBV2 and TRBJ1-1; no firm D call. The CDR3 contains 15 residues. V was trimmed by 6 bases and J by 6 bases, leaving 20 bases between them. Germline assignment: CDR1 SNHLY and CDR2 FYNNEI. Here the CDR3 DNA reads TGTGCCAGCAGACCCCTCCGGTCGGGTATCTCTGAAGCTTTCTTT. Amino acid sequence: CASRPLRSGISEAFF.

This clonotype was observed many times. The V call is TRBV7-3, the J call TRBJ1-1, with 7 bases aligning to TRBD1. Trimming took 5 bases from V and 4 from J; bases not matched to a gene: 10. This CDR3 region has 15 residues. CDR1 and CDR2 (germline): SGHTA, FQGTGA. The CDR3 DNA reads TGTGCCAGCAGCCCAAGGGGGCAGGGCGGCACTGAAGCTTTCTTT. Translating gives CASSPRGQGGTEAFF.

This clonotype was picked up a small number of times. The V and J genes are TRBV3-1 and TRBJ2-1; no firm D call. The CDR3 is made up of 15 amino acids. V lost 1 base and J 3 bases, leaving 10 bases between the germline ends. Germline loops: CDR1 LGHDT, CDR2 YNNKEL (reference sequence). CDR3 coding DNA: TGTGCCAGCAGCCAAGGGAGCAGTCACTACAATGAGCAGTTCTTC. This translates into CASSQGSSHYNEQFF.

The genes are TRBV3-1 and TRBJ1-5, with D possibly being TRBD1 (6 bases). Germline V gene lookup returns CDR1 LGHDT and CDR2 YNNKEL (reference sequence). This CDR3 spans 16 amino acids. The V end lost 2 bases, the J end lost 4 bases, and 15 bases lay between the germline ends. CDR3 DNA: TGTGCCAGCAGCCAATGGGGCAGGGGTGAGAATCAGCCCCAGCATTTT. It yields the protein CASSQWGRGENQPQHF.

A few counts support this clonotype. The gene calls are TRBV4-3 and TRBJ1-2; no firm D call. Germline assignment: CDR1 LGHNA and CDR2 YSLEER. The CDR3 is 16 amino acids. Trimming stripped 1 base from V and 4 bases from J, with 16 bases between. CDR3 amino acids: CASSQVSGVLVYGYTF. For the CDR3, the DNA is TGCGCCAGCAGCCAAGTCTCCGGGGTGCTAGTCTATGGCTACACCTTC.

The chain has TRBV29-1 and TRBJ2-3; 11 positions agree with TRBD2. In germline, CDR1 is SQVTM, CDR2 ANQGSEA. V was pared by 8 bases and J by 6 bases, with 10 bases of the junction left unmatched. This CDR3 spans 14 amino acids. The CDR3 DNA follows: TGCAGCCCCAGACTAGCGGGGAGCTGGGATACGCAGTATTTT. The encoded protein is CSPRLAGSWDTQYF.

V is TRBV7-9 and J is TRBJ1-5, with a weak D call TRBD1 (6 bases). The CDR3 sequence is 13 residues long. The V end was cut by 1 base, the J end by 7 bases, with 8 bases between. Germline lookup yields CDR1 SEHNR and CDR2 FQNEAQ (reference sequence). In nucleotides, the CDR3 is TGTGCCAGCAGCTTAGGCGGGACACAGCCCCAGCATTTT. This sequence encodes CASSLGGTQPQHF.

This clonotype was found a few times. The chain combines TRBV7-9 with TRBJ2-3; 7 bases agree with TRBD2. There are 18 residues in the CDR3. The germline gives CDR1 SEHNR, CDR2 FQNEAQ (reference sequence). Germline trimming cut 5 bases from V and 1 base from J; bases unmatched to any gene: 15. This chain's CDR3 is CASSQPPYGGSGTDTQYF. Written as DNA, the CDR3 is TGTGCCAGCAGCCAGCCCCCTTACGGGGGGTCAGGCACAGATACGCAGTATTTT. Complete variable domain (other parts from reference TRBV7-9 and TRBJ2-3): DTGVSQNPRHKITKRGQNVTFRCDPISEHNRLYWYRQTLGQGPEFLTYFQNEAQLEKSRLLSDRFSAERPKGSFSTLEIQRTEQGDSAMYLCASSQPPYGGSGTDTQYFGPGTRLTVL.

J is TRBJ2-7 and V is TRBV30; D is ambiguous. Per the germline V gene, CDR1 is GTSNPN and CDR2 is SVGIG (reference sequence). The CDR3 is 14 residues long. Trimming removed 0 bases from V and 4 bases from J, with 13 bases in between. CDR3 DNA: TGTGCCTGGAGTGTATTCCGGGTGGGGTACGAGCAGTACTTC. As protein: CAWSVFRVGYEQYF.

This clonotype was counted only a few times. This rearrangement joins TRBV7-8 to TRBJ1-1, with D hard to call. This CDR3 is 15 amino acids long. The V end was cut by 4 bases, the J end by 2 bases, with 14 bases between. Germline CDR1 SGHVS, CDR2 FQNEAQ. CDR3 in DNA: TGTGCCAGCAGCTACCGCTACCTAGGAAACACTGAAGCTTTCTTT. It specifies CASSYRYLGNTEAFF.

This clonotype was seen only a few times. V and J are TRBV7-2 and TRBJ2-3; D may be TRBD1 (5 bases). CDR3 length: 15 amino acids. V lost 2 bases, J lost 4 bases, and 13 bases lay in between. Looked up from germline, CDR1 is SGHTA and CDR2 is FQGNSA. CDR3 in amino acids: CASSLLLGPADTQYF. CDR3 sequence (DNA): TGTGCCAGCAGCTTACTACTGGGGCCCGCAGATACGCAGTATTTT.

This sequence joins TRBV29-1 and TRBJ1-1; D is ambiguous. CDR3 length: 13 residues. Germline CDR1 and CDR2: SQVTM and ANQGSEA. Trimming cost V 3 bases and J 0 bases, with 8 bases left between them. The CDR3 region is CSVDPPVNTEAFF. The DNA for the CDR3 is TGCAGCGTTGATCCCCCGGTGAACACTGAAGCTTTCTTT.

This clonotype was counted many times. V and J are TRBV12-3 or TRBV12-4 and TRBJ2-2; D is possibly TRBD1 (5 bases). There are 14 residues in the CDR3. The V and J ends lost 5 bases and 2 bases respectively, with 9 bases between them. The chain's CDR3 is CASSQGLNTGELFF. The CDR3 nucleotides read TGTGCCAGCAGTCAGGGCCTTAACACCGGGGAGCTGTTTTTT.

V is TRBV7-9 and J is TRBJ2-7; D is perhaps TRBD2 (5 bases). Looked up from germline, CDR1 is SEHNR and CDR2 is FQNEAQ (reference sequence). The CDR3 sequence is 15 residues long. V lost 3 bases and J lost 2, with 14 bases in between. The CDR3 is CASSFSGGHPYEQYF. The DNA for the CDR3 is TGTGCCAGCAGCTTTTCAGGAGGTCACCCCTACGAGCAGTACTTC.

The sample holds many counts of this clonotype. This chain connects TRBV15 to TRBJ2-5, with TRBD2 matching over 8 bases. The CDR3 is made up of 16 amino acids. Germline V lookup: CDR1 LNHNV, CDR2 YYDKDF (reference sequence). After removal of 3 bases from V and 6 bases from J, the junction contained 12 bases not matched to a gene. The CDR3 spells CATSSGTAGGEKTQYF. CDR3 nucleotide sequence: TGTGCCACCAGCAGCGGCACGGCGGGAGGCGAAAAGACCCAGTACTTC. Filled out from reference TRBV15 and TRBJ2-5, the complete variable domain reads DAMVIQNPRYQVTQFGKPVTLSCSQTLNHNVMYWYQQKSSQAPKLLFHYYDKDFNNEADTPDNFQSRRPNTSFCFLDIRSPGLGDTAMYLCATSSGTAGGEKTQYFGPGTRLLVL.

This chain connects TRBV6-2 or TRBV6-3 to TRBJ2-5; 10 bases line up with TRBD1. The CDR3 is 16 amino acids. The J segment lost 5 bases and the V segment lost 6 bases, leaving 12 bases of the junction unmatched. Germline V gives CDR1 MNHEY, CDR2 SVGEGT. The CDR3 here is CASRTLGTGAGETQYF. The CDR3 bases are TGTGCCAGCAGGACCCTAGGGACAGGGGCAGGGGAGACCCAGTACTTC.

This clonotype came up a few times. This chain links TRBV2 with TRBJ1-5; a weak D match, TRBD1 (5 bases). Trimming cost V 3 bases and J 0 bases, with 15 bases left between them. The length of the CDR3 is 17 residues. Germline CDR1 and CDR2: SNHLY and FYNNEI. CDR3 sequence (DNA): TGTGCCAGCAGTGACGCCGGGACCTCGTATAGCAATCAGCCCCAGCATTTT. Translated, it gives CASSDAGTSYSNQPQHF.